The subject of this entry is one T cell receptor beta chain. This clonotype was seen repeatedly, ten times or more. Its antigen is unknown. Per-base quality was not reported, and no clone a single base away is much larger than it. The CDR3 has 15 amino acids, counting the end cysteine and phenylalanine. Kept here is only the CDR3 DNA, which spans 45 bases and is read in frame from base 1. V is clipped by 4 bases and J by 2 bases, and the sequence between their germline boundaries is 9 bases long. CDR1 SGHAT and CDR2 FQNNGV are derived from the germline V gene. The source of the sample is a study of CD8 T cells in ankylosing spondylitis listed by TCRdb under 2017. Context from the whole study: T cell receptor beta repertoires were profiled in healthy donors and ankylosing spondylitis patients so that disease-linked TCR variants could be found. The full study cohort comprised about 25 ankylosing spondylitis patients and 110 or so healthy donors. Peripheral blood was sampled, and synovial fluid was also collected from ankylosing spondylitis patients. Results and caveats for the whole study, not just this receptor: A TCR beta motif made up of seven or eight highly homologous amino acid variants appeared to be characteristic of blood from ankylosing spondylitis patients. The disease-linked clones were reported as significantly enriched in matched synovial fluid samples from ankylosing spondylitis patients. Some of the motif variants had been reported before in the synovial fluid and blood of reactive arthritis patients, a finding that suggests common disease-initiation mechanisms. The disease-linked clones had a CD8+ phenotype and were found at relatively low frequencies in peripheral blood.

Data came from an Illumina HiSeq 2500. TCR beta libraries were prepared by quantitative 5'-RACE with molecular barcodes. Per the source publication's procedure: A new computational method based on a probabilistic model of VDJ rearrangement was used to identify disease-linked TCR variants. TCRdb cleaned the public reads at Q25 with fastp, built clones with MiXCR and kept in-frame beta chains. Rows are unified per CDR3 protein, each entry keeping the most common DNA and genes. None of the V and J calls come from the authors' own analysis; TCRdb made them. For this sample the table gives some 38,000 distinct CDR3 sequences, of which about a tenth were detected only once. The top ten clones comprise about a sixth of the sample.

This clonotype was sampled from a male donor with ankylosing spondylitis or in good health (not recorded which). Sequencing used blood, either unsorted or a sorted T cell fraction (not recorded which). Rearrangement joined TRBV11-2 to TRBJ2-6; the D gene is perhaps TRBD1, from 5 matching bases. The CDR3 protein: CASSSGSPGANVLTF. The DNA sequence reads TGTGCCAGCAGCTCAGGGTCCCCTGGGGCCAACGTCCTGACTTTC.